One sample yielded the 3 T cell receptor beta chains listed below, sequenced in a study of OX40 agonist ivuxolimab in advanced cancers. Measured with immunoSEQ multiplex PCR; TCRdb has only the in-frame clones, and not every one. The repertoire has roughly 76,000 clones, 85% of them found once; the top ten carry roughly 3.1%. The specimen was CD4+ or CD8+ T cells sorted from blood, collected in a trial of the OX40 agonist ivuxolimab. The receptors were gathered from an adult with an advanced solid tumor such as melanoma, head and neck, liver or kidney cancer.

The CDR3 sequence is CASSPAPHYEQYF. As DNA, the CDR3 is TGTGCTAGCTCCCCCGCGCCCCACTACGAGCAGTACTTC. V usage is TRBV7-7 and J usage is TRBJ2-7, with D unresolved. The CDR3 length is 13 residues. Germline loops: CDR1 SSHAT, CDR2 FNYEAQ (reference sequence).

In the case of this clone: The same CDR3 also results from other DNA sequences found in this sample. The rearrangement links TRBV7-2 to TRBJ1-3; the D gene is possibly TRBD1 (6 bases). The germline gives CDR1 SGHTA, CDR2 FQGNSA. V lost 4 bases to trimming and J lost 1 base, with 8 bases between them. The CDR3 sequence is 14 residues long. CDR3 bases: TGTGCCAGCAGCTCACAGGGTTCTGGAAACACCATATATTTT. Protein: CASSSQGSGNTIYF.

V gene TRBV9 combines with J gene TRBJ2-1; 7 bases are a match to TRBD1. With 6 bases clipped from V and 0 bases from J, the junction kept 12 bases outside the gene matches. The CDR3 has 17 residues. Germline V gives CDR1 SGDLS, CDR2 YYNGEE. In DNA, the CDR3 is TGTGCCAGCACTCCCAGGGGGTCGAGCCTCTCCTACAATGAGCAGTTCTTC. As protein: CASTPRGSSLSYNEQFF.